One sample yielded the 29 T cell receptor beta chains listed below, sequenced in a study of beta chain features in type 1 diabetes. The entirety of the isolated RNA underwent reverse transcription, so expressed TCRB transcripts were sequenced. Using immunoSEQ multiplex PCR, the repertoire was profiled, and TCRdb retains in-frame clones only, with some absent. The table shows 350,000 to 450,000 clones, with about 15% occurring only once. Input material: naive CD4+ T cells from blood. The source of these receptors is a man aged 25 to 45 in good health.

This clone was seen more than once but under ten times. The chain couples TRBV30 to TRBJ2-6; perhaps TRBD1 as D (5 bases). V lost 0 bases and J 2 bases, leaving 8 bases between the germline ends. CDR1 and CDR2 (germline): GTSNPN, SVGIG (reference sequence). The CDR3 is made up of 15 amino acids. CDR3 loop: CAWSVPGPGANVLTF. The DNA for the CDR3 is TGTGCCTGGAGTGTACCAGGGCCTGGGGCCAACGTCCTGACTTTC. The whole variable domain, remainder taken from reference TRBV30 and TRBJ2-6, is SQTIHQWPATLVQPVGSPLSLECTVEGTSNPNLYWYRQAAGRGLQLLFYSVGIGQISSEVPQNLSASRPQDRQFILSSKKLLLSDSGFYLCAWSVPGPGANVLTFGAGSRLTVL.

The chain links TRBV5-1 to TRBJ2-1, with 11 bases matching TRBD2. This CDR3 has 14 amino acids. Trimming cost V 4 bases and J 7 bases; bases outside gene matches: 4. Germline assignment: CDR1 SGHRS and CDR2 YFSETQ. The CDR3 nucleotides read TGCGCCAGCAGCACCTCTAGCGGGAGGAATGAGCAGTTCTTC. It encodes CASSTSSGRNEQFF.

This clone has a handful of counts. V usage is TRBV5-1 and J usage is TRBJ2-3, with D perhaps matching TRBD2 (6 bases). CDR3 length: 15 amino acids. Germline V gene sequence: CDR1 SGHRS, CDR2 YFSETQ. Trimming removed 4 bases at V and 10 bases at J, with 22 bases between. The CDR3 nucleotides are TGCGCCAGCAGCCCCATGGTACTAGCCGGGGTGGCGCAGTATTTT. Amino acid sequence: CASSPMVLAGVAQYF.

The rearrangement links TRBV6-5 to TRBJ2-7, with 9 positions matching TRBD1. Germline lookup yields CDR1 MNHEY and CDR2 SVGAGI. This CDR3 comprises 15 residues. Unmatched junction bases numbered 10, after V lost 5 bases and J lost 5 bases. CDR3 DNA: TGTGCCAGCAGTCGCCGGGGACAGGGATCGGACGAGCAGTACGTC. Protein: CASSRRGQGSDEQYV.

The CDR3 nucleotides read TGTGCCAGCAGCTCCCTGGGGCGTGAGACCCAGTACTTC. Its protein product is CASSSLGRETQYF. The chain links TRBV7-2 to TRBJ2-5, with D possibly matching TRBD1 (5 bases). The CDR3 extends over 13 amino acids. CDR1 and CDR2 from the germline V gene are SGHTA and FQGNSA. Trimming stripped 4 bases from V and 5 bases from J, with 11 bases between.

The chain carries TRBV27 and TRBJ1-4; D call uncertain. Per germline, CDR1 MNHEY and CDR2 SMNVEV (reference sequence). Between the trimmed V and J ends, which lost 2 bases and 2 bases, there was a span of 9 bases. The CDR3 contains 15 residues. The CDR3 spells CASSLEARTNEKLFF. The CDR3 DNA reads as TGTGCCAGCAGTTTAGAGGCACGGACTAATGAAAAACTGTTTTTT.

The chain combines TRBV11-1 with TRBJ2-7, with 9 bases aligning to TRBD2. Trimming took 4 bases from V and 0 from J; bases not matched to a gene: 7. Per the germline V gene, CDR1 is SGHAT and CDR2 is FQDESV (reference sequence). The CDR3 has 16 amino acids. CDR3 DNA: TGTGCCAGCAGCTATCGAGCGGGAGGTAGCTCCTACGAGCAGTACGTC. Translating it yields CASSYRAGGSSYEQYV.

This clone was recorded a few times. The chain recombines TRBV2 with TRBJ2-7; no clear D. The CDR3 runs 14 residues. V gave up 7 bases and J gave up 5 bases, with 18 bases separating them. The germline V gene encodes CDR1 SNHLY and CDR2 FYNNEI. DNA for the CDR3: TGTGCCAGCACCCGAACACGAACTGGCCACGAGCAGTACGTC. Translating gives CASTRTRTGHEQYV.

This clone was found a few times. The chain uses TRBV7-2 and TRBJ2-7; D remains unclear. Trimming removed 5 bases from V and 0 bases from J, with 23 bases in between. CDR1 is SGHTA and CDR2 is FQGNSA in the germline V gene. CDR3 size: 18 residues. CDR3 protein: CASSRYLDLFKDSYEQYF. CDR3 DNA: TGTGCCAGCAGCCGATACTTGGACCTATTCAAGGACTCCTACGAGCAGTACTTC.

A note on this clone: Distinct nucleotide sequences in the sample also encode this CDR3. The gene calls are TRBV18 and TRBJ2-5; 7 positions match TRBD1. The germline V gene has CDR1 KGHSH and CDR2 LQKENI. J gave up 1 base and V 2 bases, and 1 base lay outside the gene matches. This CDR3 has 14 residues. The CDR3 spells CASSPWTGQETQYF. The CDR3, as DNA: TGTGCCAGCTCACCATGGACAGGCCAAGAGACCCAGTACTTC.

This rearrangement joins TRBV6-1 to TRBJ2-1; D not resolved. The germline V gene encodes CDR1 MNHNS and CDR2 SASEGT. V was cut by 2 bases and J by 4 bases, with 3 bases left in between. The length of the CDR3 is 12 residues. CDR3 residues: CASSEKYNEQFF. The CDR3 region has the DNA TGTGCCAGCAGTGAAAAGTACAATGAGCAGTTCTTC.

In this sample, this clone turned up a few times. The chain employs TRBV29-1 and TRBJ2-1; 10 bases are shared with TRBD2. Germline CDR1 and CDR2: SQVTM and ANQGSEA. V lost 6 bases and J lost 2; bases outside the gene matches: 13. The CDR3 totals 17 residues. The CDR3 sequence is CSVVGLASGATYNEQFF. CDR3 in DNA: TGCAGCGTAGTGGGACTAGCGTCTGGGGCCACCTACAATGAGCAGTTCTTC.

This sequence joins TRBV7-2 and TRBJ2-2, with D unclear. Per the germline V gene, CDR1 is SGHTA and CDR2 is FQGNSA. This CDR3 has 14 residues. Trimming shortened V by 3 bases and J by 6 bases, and 11 bases separated the two germline ends. The CDR3 coding sequence is TGTGCCAGCAGCTTGACTCCCTATGCCGGGGAGCTGTTTTTT. Amino acid sequence: CASSLTPYAGELFF.

The chain uses TRBV4-3 and TRBJ2-5; D gene unclear. Trimming removed 0 bases at V and 4 bases at J, with 12 bases between. Germline loops: CDR1 LGHNA, CDR2 YSLEER. The CDR3 consists of 15 residues. This CDR3 reads CASSQDDKSLETQYF. DNA for the CDR3: TGCGCCAGCAGCCAAGACGACAAGTCTCTAGAGACCCAGTACTTC.

This rearrangement joins TRBV9 to TRBJ2-3; 7 bases align to TRBD2. The CDR3 spans 15 residues. In germline, CDR1 is SGDLS, CDR2 YYNGEE. The ends lost 5 bases at V and 0 bases at J; junction bases unmatched: 6. In DNA, the CDR3 is TGTGCCAGCAGTAAAAGGGAGGGGAGCACAGATACGCAGTATTTT. The encoded protein is CASSKREGSTDTQYF.

This chain connects TRBV5-1 to TRBJ2-7; D is possibly TRBD1 or TRBD2 (6 bases each). The V and J ends lost 2 bases and 7 bases respectively, with 19 bases between them. Per the germline V gene, CDR1 is SGHRS and CDR2 is YFSETQ. The CDR3 sequence is 15 residues long. The CDR3 sequence: CASSLSTGALIEQYF. The DNA of the CDR3 is TGCGCCAGCAGCTTAAGTACGGGGGCCCTAATTGAGCAGTACTTC.

The rearrangement uses TRBV25-1 and TRBJ2-3; 9 bases agree with TRBD2. The CDR3 is made up of 17 amino acids. Trimming removed 2 bases from V and 3 bases from J; junction bases left unmatched: 9. Germline CDR1 MGHDK, CDR2 SYGVNS. The CDR3 here is CASSERPRLAATDTQYF. CDR3 DNA: TGTGCCAGCAGTGAAAGGCCCCGACTAGCGGCGACAGATACGCAGTATTTT.

This clone has more than one count but fewer than ten. The rearrangement links TRBV25-1 to TRBJ2-5; a possible D gene is TRBD1 (6 bases). This CDR3 is built from 13 residues. V was cut by 6 bases and J by 5 bases, with 13 bases left in between. CDR1 is MGHDK and CDR2 is SYGVNS in the germline V gene. CDR3 coding DNA: TGTGCCAGCAGCACCACAGGGTTGGAGACCCAGTACTTC. Residues: CASSTTGLETQYF.

The CDR3: CASSRAHGDIQYF. CDR3 DNA sequence: TGCGCCAGCAGCCGAGCACATGGGGACATTCAGTACTTC. V gene TRBV4-3 combines with J gene TRBJ2-4; D gene ambiguous. Deletions cut 4 bases from V and 8 bases from J, with 12 bases between. The CDR3 is 13 amino acids. Germline CDR1 is LGHNA and CDR2 is YSLEER.

The CDR3 region is CASSRGGETQYF. The DNA for the CDR3 is TGTGCCAGCAGCAGGGGAGGAGAGACCCAGTACTTC. This rearrangement joins TRBV6-5 to TRBJ2-5; D could derive from TRBD1 or TRBD2 (6 bases each). CDR3 length equals 12 residues. Trimming took 6 bases from V and 4 from J, leaving 9 bases between them. Germline V CDR1 and CDR2: MNHEY, SVGAGI.

In this sample, this clone turned up a few times. The chain recombines TRBV29-1 with TRBJ1-2; 10 bases are shared with TRBD1. Looked up from germline, CDR1 is SQVTM and CDR2 is ANQGSEA. The CDR3 is made up of 15 amino acids. V was clipped by 4 bases and J by 6 bases; unmatched bases: 11. CDR3 protein: CSVGSTGTGDNGYTF. The CDR3, as DNA: TGCAGCGTTGGCTCCACCGGGACAGGGGACAATGGCTACACCTTC.

There are a few counts of this clone. The CDR3 here is CASSLVSGIGSYNEQFF. The CDR3 DNA reads as TGTGCCAGCAGCTTAGTTTCCGGTATTGGGTCCTACAATGAGCAGTTCTTC. This chain uses TRBV7-9 with TRBJ2-1, with D uncertain. CDR3 length: 17 residues. The V gene lost 1 base and the J gene lost 1 base, with 14 bases spanning the gap. From germline, CDR1 is SEHNR and CDR2 FQNEAQ (reference sequence).

This clone was observed a handful of times. The V call is TRBV29-1, the J call TRBJ2-7; 10 nucleotides align to TRBD1. Germline CDR1 and CDR2: SQVTM and ANQGSEA. CDR3 size: 14 residues. Unmatched junction bases numbered 11, after V lost 6 bases and J lost 6 bases. The CDR3, as DNA: TGCAGCGTCCGGAGGGGGACAGGGGTCGGCGAGCAGTACTTC. Protein sequence: CSVRRGTGVGEQYF.

The genes are TRBV6-5 and TRBJ2-7; D is unclear. CDR1 is MNHEY and CDR2 is SVGAGI in the germline V gene. V shed 7 bases and J shed 0 bases, with 7 bases lying between them. The CDR3 extends over 12 amino acids. CDR3 protein: CASTSVSYEQYF. As DNA, the CDR3 is TGTGCCAGCACCTCAGTCTCCTACGAGCAGTACTTC.

The chain links TRBV15 to TRBJ2-3; D is ambiguous. The CDR3 has 14 residues. V was shortened by 0 bases and J by 5 bases, with 9 bases between the two germline ends. Per the germline V gene, CDR1 is LNHNV and CDR2 is YYDKDF (reference sequence). The chain's CDR3 is CATSRDVRLDTQYF. CDR3 DNA sequence: TGTGCCACCAGCAGAGATGTGAGACTAGATACGCAGTATTTT.

This sequence joins TRBV9 and TRBJ2-2; D is possibly TRBD1 (7 bases). Germline lookup yields CDR1 SGDLS and CDR2 YYNGEE. V gave up 1 base and J gave up 3 bases, with 10 bases separating them. This CDR3 is 15 amino acids long. As DNA, the CDR3 is TGTGCCAGCAGCGTACAGGGGGGCGACACCGGGGAGCTGTTTTTT. Its protein is CASSVQGGDTGELFF.

A few counts support this clone. In DNA, the CDR3 is TGTGCCAGCAGTGAAGCAAACTACAGGCCCGATTCCTACGAGCAGTACGTC. Its translation: CASSEANYRPDSYEQYV. This chain uses TRBV2 with TRBJ2-7, with D possibly matching TRBD1 (5 bases). Trimming stripped 0 bases from V and 1 base from J, with 16 bases between. The CDR3 totals 17 residues. The germline gives CDR1 SNHLY, CDR2 FYNNEI.

The chain has TRBV29-1 and TRBJ1-3, with D hard to call. This CDR3 is built from 15 residues. Trimming removed 4 bases at V and 0 bases at J, with 13 bases between. Germline-derived CDR1 and CDR2 are SQVTM and ANQGSEA. The DNA of the CDR3 is TGCAGCGTTGCGGGCGATTCATCCTCTGGAAACACCATATATTTT. Translated, it gives CSVAGDSSSGNTIYF.

This chain joins TRBV4-1 and TRBJ2-1; 8 nucleotides match TRBD1. V lost 5 bases and J lost 0; bases outside the gene matches: 9. CDR3 length equals 17 residues. The germline V gene has CDR1 MGHRA and CDR2 YSYEKL. CDR3 nucleotides: TGCGCCAGCAGCGAGAACAGGGGGTATAGCTCCTACAATGAGCAGTTCTTC. As protein: CASSENRGYSSYNEQFF.